The present TCR beta chain was sequenced within a study of T cell changes during pregnancy in multiple sclerosis. Measured with immunoSEQ multiplex PCR; TCRdb has only the in-frame clones, and not every one. This sample has over 45,000 clones, with about 92% found just once. The sequences come from peripheral blood, collected in the third trimester of pregnancy. The receptor was isolated from a female donor with multiple sclerosis, enrolled in a pregnancy study.

DNA of the CDR3: TGTGCCAGCAGTGAAAGGGACAGGCTCGAGCAGTACTTC. Translated: CASSERDRLEQYF. The chain joins TRBV6-1 to TRBJ2-7; 8 bases fit TRBD1. This CDR3 spans 13 amino acids. V lost 2 bases to trimming and J lost 6 bases; unmatched junction nucleotides: 3. Germline V lookup: CDR1 MNHNS, CDR2 SASEGT.